Sequencing of this T cell receptor (beta chain) was carried out in a study of siplizumab effects on memory and regulatory T cells. Points from the study as a whole: In roughly 80-96% of proliferating CD4+ or CD8+ clones, a naive or memory phenotype could not be assigned.

The mixed lymphocyte reaction cells were cocultured at 37°C for less than 7 days. Notes on this clone: Its antigen is unidentified.

Measured with immunoSEQ multiplex PCR; TCRdb has only the in-frame clones, and not every one. The sample holds about 400 clones, 68% seen once. The receptor's source is a human donor in good health; the cells came from an allogeneic mixed lymphocyte reaction. Specimen: CFSE-low (dividing) CD8+ T cells sorted from an allogeneic mixed lymphocyte reaction.

CDR3 protein: CASSPGLAGYEQYF. CDR3 bases: TGTGCCAGTAGTCCGGGACTAGCAGGTTACGAGCAGTACTTC. The V and J genes are TRBV19 and TRBJ2-7; 9 nucleotides align to TRBD2. The CDR3 is made up of 14 amino acids. The junction had 6 bases not matched to a gene; V was cut back by 5 bases and J by 4 bases. CDR1 and CDR2 (germline): LNHDA, SQIVND (reference sequence). The variable domain in full, completed from reference TRBV19 and TRBJ2-7, reads DGGITQSPKYLFRKEGQNVTLSCEQNLNHDAMYWYRQDPGQGLRLIYYSQIVNDFQKGDIAEGYSVSREKKESFPLTVTSAQKNPTAFYLCASSPGLAGYEQYFGPGTRLTVT.